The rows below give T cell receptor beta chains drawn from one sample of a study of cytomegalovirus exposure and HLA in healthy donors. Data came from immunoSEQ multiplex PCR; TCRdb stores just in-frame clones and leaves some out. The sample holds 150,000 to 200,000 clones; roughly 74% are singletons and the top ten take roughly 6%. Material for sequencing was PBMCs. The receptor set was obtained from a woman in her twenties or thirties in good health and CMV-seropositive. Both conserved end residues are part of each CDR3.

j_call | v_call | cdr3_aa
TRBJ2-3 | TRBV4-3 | CASSQVTQGAADTQYF
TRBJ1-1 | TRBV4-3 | CASSQVLGADTEAFF
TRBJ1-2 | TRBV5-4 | CASSPTLGAIHYGYTF
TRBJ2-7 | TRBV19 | CASSLIEGEQYF
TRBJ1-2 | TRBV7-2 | CASTTTGSTYGYTF
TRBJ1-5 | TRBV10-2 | CASGRDRASNQPQHF
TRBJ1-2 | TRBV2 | CASRTGGGLYGYTF
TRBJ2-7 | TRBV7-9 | CASSLDLGVSEQYF
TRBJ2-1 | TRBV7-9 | CASSPGLADYNEQFF
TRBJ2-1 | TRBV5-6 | CASSFPSGGYNEQFF
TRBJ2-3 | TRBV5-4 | CASSLEGQGADTQYF
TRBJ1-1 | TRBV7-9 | CAGRDRYTEAFF
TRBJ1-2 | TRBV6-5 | CASSYSTTIYGYTF
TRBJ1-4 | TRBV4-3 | CASSQDMANGEKLFF
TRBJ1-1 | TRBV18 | CASSPGTGGTEAFF
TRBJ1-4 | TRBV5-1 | CASSLADRGREKLFF
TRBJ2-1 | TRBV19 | CACQGQGIYNEQFF
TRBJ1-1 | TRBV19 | CASSSIAWKGAENTEAFF
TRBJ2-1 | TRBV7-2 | CASSADRGLINEQFF
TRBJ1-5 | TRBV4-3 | CASSQDRSSNQPQHF
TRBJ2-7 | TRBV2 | CASSDVFRTYEQYF
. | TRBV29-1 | CSVEGGQGVEQYF
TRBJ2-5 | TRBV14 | CASSQAGGLGETQYF
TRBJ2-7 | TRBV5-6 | CASTLWGTYSYEQYF
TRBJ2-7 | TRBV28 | CASSPGTGQHEQYF
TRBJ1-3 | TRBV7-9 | CASSLGQGGGNTIYF
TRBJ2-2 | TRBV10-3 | CAIGEGGELFF
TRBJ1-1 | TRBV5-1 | CASSLAGWNTEAFF
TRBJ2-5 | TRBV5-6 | CASSAGDRQETQYF
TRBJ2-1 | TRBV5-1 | CASSFNNNNEQFF
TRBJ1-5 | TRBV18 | CASSLTGQGTVRPQHF
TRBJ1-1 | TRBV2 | CASLAEREAFF
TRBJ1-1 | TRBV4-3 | CASSLGGTGAFF
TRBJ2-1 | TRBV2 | CASAGYEQFF
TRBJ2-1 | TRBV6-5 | CASRSGSHDNEQFF
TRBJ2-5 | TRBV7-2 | CASSLGGVVETQYF
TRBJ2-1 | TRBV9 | CASKRDRGQHNEQFF
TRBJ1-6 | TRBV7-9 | CASSLAGTGYNSPLHF
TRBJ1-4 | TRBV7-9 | CASSLLPGDNEKLFF
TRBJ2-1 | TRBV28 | CASSLPGTSGPNNEQFF
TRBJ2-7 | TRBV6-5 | CASHAAETSYEQYF
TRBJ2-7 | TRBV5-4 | CASSPVPTGGFYEQYF
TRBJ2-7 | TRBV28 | CASSLGTAGTYEQYF
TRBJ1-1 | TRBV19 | CASRTTGLGAFF
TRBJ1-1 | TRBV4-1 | CASSPEHLPMNTEAFF
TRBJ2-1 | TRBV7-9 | CASSPPSGGLYNEQFF
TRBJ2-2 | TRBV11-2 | CASSLVTGGELFF
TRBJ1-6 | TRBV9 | CASSVRVNSPLHF
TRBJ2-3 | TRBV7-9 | CASSLVNVGGRGYPDTQYF
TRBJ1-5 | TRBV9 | CASSQTGYSNQPQHF
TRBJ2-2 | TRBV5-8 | CASSHRTSPAGELFF
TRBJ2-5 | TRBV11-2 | CASSPGTSGPKTQYF